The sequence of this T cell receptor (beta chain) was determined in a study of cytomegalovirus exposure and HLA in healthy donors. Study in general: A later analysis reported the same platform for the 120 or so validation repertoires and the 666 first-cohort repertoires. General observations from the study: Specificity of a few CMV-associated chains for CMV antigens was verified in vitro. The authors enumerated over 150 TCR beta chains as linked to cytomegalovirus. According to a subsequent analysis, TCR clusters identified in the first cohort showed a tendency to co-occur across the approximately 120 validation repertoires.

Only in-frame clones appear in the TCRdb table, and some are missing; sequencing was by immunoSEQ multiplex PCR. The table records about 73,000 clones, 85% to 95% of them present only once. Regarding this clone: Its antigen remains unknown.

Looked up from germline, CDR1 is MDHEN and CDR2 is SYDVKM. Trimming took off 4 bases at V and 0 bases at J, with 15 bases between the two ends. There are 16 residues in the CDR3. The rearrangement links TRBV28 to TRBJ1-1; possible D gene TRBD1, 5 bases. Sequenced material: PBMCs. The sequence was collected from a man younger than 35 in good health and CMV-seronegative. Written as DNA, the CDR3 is TGTGCCAGCAGTTACCCACAGGAAAACCTGAACACTGAAGCTTTCTTT. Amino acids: CASSYPQENLNTEAFF.